One sample yielded the 20 T cell receptor beta chains listed below, sequenced in a study of T cells after yellow fever vaccination. TCRdb fed the 5' RACE reads into MiXCR, producing one record per CDR3 protein. The table includes around 310,000 distinct CDR3 sequences, around 4.5% detected once. The sequencing here drew on PBMCs, taken 15 days after the yellow fever booster vaccination. The origin of the receptors is a man aged 18 to 30 who received the YFV17D yellow fever vaccine.

In its sample, this clonotype was seen many times. The rearrangement uses TRBV5-5 and TRBJ2-7; possibly TRBD2 for D (5 bases). The V end was cut by 0 bases, the J end by 3 bases, with 10 bases between. Germline loops: CDR1 SGHKS, CDR2 YYEKEE (reference sequence). The CDR3 extends over 14 amino acids. The CDR3 loop reads CASSLGHGNYEQYV. In nucleotides, the CDR3 is TGTGCCAGCAGCTTGGGTCACGGGAACTACGAGCAGTACGTC.

For this clonotype: A much larger clone differs by one base, so this may be a read error. V gene TRBV29-1 combines with J gene TRBJ1-1, with D unresolved. CDR1 and CDR2 (germline): SQVTM, ANQGSEA. This CDR3 spans 14 amino acids. The germline V and J ends were trimmed by 0 bases and 0 bases, with 8 bases remaining between them. CDR3 DNA: TGCAGCGTTGAAGAGAAGGTAGTGAACACTGAAGCTTTCTTT. It specifies CSVEEKVVNTEAFF. The full variable domain, rest sourced from reference TRBV29-1 and TRBJ1-1, is SAVISQKPSRDICQRGTSLTIQCQVDSQVTMMFWYRQQPGQSLTLIATANQGSEATYESGFVIDKFPISRPNLTFSTLTVSNMSPEDSSIYLCSVEEKVVNTEAFFGQGTRLTVV.

This clonotype was detected ten times or more. The chain couples TRBV7-9 to TRBJ2-3; no clear D gene. V dropped 8 bases and J dropped 2 bases, with 11 bases sitting between them. The germline V gene has CDR1 SEHNR and CDR2 FQNEAQ (reference sequence). There are 13 residues in the CDR3. The CDR3 is CASQVGPTDTQYF. CDR3 DNA sequence: TGTGCCAGCCAAGTGGGTCCCACAGATACGCAGTATTTT.

The rearrangement joins TRBV3-1 to TRBJ2-5; 8 bases match TRBD2. This CDR3 is 16 amino acids long. Germline CDR1 is LGHDT and CDR2 is YNNKEL (reference sequence). Losses at the gene ends were 3 bases for V and 3 bases for J; bases not matched to a gene: 9. The CDR3 protein is CASSHFPQAGEETQYF. In DNA, the CDR3 is TGTGCCAGCAGCCATTTCCCCCAAGCGGGGGAAGAGACCCAGTACTTC.

This clonotype was recorded at least ten times. The chain couples TRBV29-1 to TRBJ1-1, with TRBD1 matching over 7 bases. CDR1 is SQVTM, CDR2 ANQGSEA, per germline. V lost 2 bases, J lost 11 bases, and 8 bases stayed unmatched. The length of the CDR3 is 12 residues. CDR3 protein: CSVESDRMVAFF. For the CDR3, the DNA is TGCAGCGTTGAATCGGACAGGATGGTGGCTTTCTTT.

This clonotype was found many times. The J gene is TRBJ2-3, the V gene TRBV7-2; unclear D gene. The CDR3 runs to 12 residues. Germline V CDR1 and CDR2: SGHTA, FQGNSA. The germline V and J ends were trimmed by 2 bases and 5 bases, with 5 bases remaining between them. The CDR3 DNA sequence: TGTGCCAGCAGCTTATACTTAGATACGCAGTATTTT. Protein: CASSLYLDTQYF.

The sample holds many counts of this clonotype. The chain recombines TRBV7-9 with TRBJ2-4, with D possibly TRBD1 on 6 matching bases. There are 17 residues in the CDR3. CDR1 and CDR2 (germline): SEHNR, FQNEAQ (reference sequence). Trimming pared 5 bases from V and 0 bases from J, leaving 17 bases between. The CDR3 here is CASSPPMQGKAKNIQYF. CDR3 coding DNA: TGTGCCAGCAGCCCTCCTATGCAGGGGAAAGCCAAAAACATTCAGTACTTC.

This clonotype has a handful of counts. V usage is TRBV20-1 and J usage is TRBJ2-1; TRBD2 aligns across 11 bases. Germline CDR1 is DFQATT and CDR2 is SNEGSKA (reference sequence). With V trimmed by 3 bases and J by 8 bases, 9 bases remained unmatched. This CDR3 has 15 amino acids. This chain's CDR3 is CSAREASGGRYEQFF. DNA for the CDR3: TGCAGTGCTAGGGAGGCTAGCGGGGGGCGGTATGAGCAGTTCTTC.

This clonotype appeared many times. A junction end diverges from the germline sequence, so it may reflect a read error. The rearrangement links TRBV7-9 to TRBJ1-6, with D uncertain. There are 16 residues in the CDR3. CDR1 is SEHNR and CDR2 is FQNEAQ in the germline V gene (reference sequence). CDR3 amino acids: CASSLAESSYNSPLHF. DNA of the CDR3: TGTGCCAGCAGCCTAGCTGAGAGCTCCTATAATTCACCCCTCCACTTT.

The chain couples TRBV6-5 to TRBJ2-5, with D unclear. Trimming removed 4 bases from V and 10 bases from J, with 16 bases in between. Germline loops: CDR1 MNHEY, CDR2 SVGAGI. The length of the CDR3 is 13 residues. DNA of the CDR3: TGTGCCAGCAGTTTAGTCCGCCGTCAAAACCAGTACTTC. Its protein product is CASSLVRRQNQYF.

Ten or more counts support this clonotype. This chain joins TRBV5-6 and TRBJ2-3; D not resolved. Germline CDR1 is SGHDT and CDR2 is YYEEEE. With 4 bases removed from V and 2 bases from J, the gap between germline ends came to 11 bases. The CDR3 length is 14 residues. The CDR3 coding sequence is TGTGCCAGCAGCCGACAACTTTTCACAGATACGCAGTATTTT. This encodes CASSRQLFTDTQYF.

The chain links TRBV6-2 or TRBV6-3 to TRBJ2-1; 10 bases are shared with TRBD2. With 2 bases clipped from V and 9 bases from J, the junction kept 4 bases outside the gene matches. The CDR3 totals 14 residues. Per germline, CDR1 MNHEY and CDR2 SVGEGT. CDR3 amino acids: CASSYSGGATEQFF. The CDR3, as DNA: TGTGCCAGCAGTTACAGCGGGGGGGCCACTGAGCAGTTCTTC.

At least ten counts were recorded for this clonotype. J is TRBJ2-3 and V is TRBV7-9; D may correspond to TRBD1 or TRBD2 (5 bases each). Per the germline V gene, CDR1 is SEHNR and CDR2 is FQNEAQ (reference sequence). The CDR3 runs 18 residues. The ends were cut back, 7 bases at V and 3 bases at J, with 26 bases in the middle. CDR3 sequence: CASTQEGTKGLGTDTQYF. CDR3 DNA: TGTGCCAGCACCCAGGAAGGGACGAAGGGTCTTGGTACAGATACGCAGTATTTT.

The chain carries TRBV28 and TRBJ2-6; 9 nucleotides agree with TRBD1. The CDR3 contains 16 residues. Germline-derived CDR1 and CDR2 are MDHEN and SYDVKM. J gave up 3 bases and V 6 bases, and 6 bases lay outside the gene matches. CDR3 sequence reads: CASRGQGRFGANVLTF. The DNA for the CDR3 is TGTGCCAGCAGGGGACAGGGTCGTTTTGGGGCCAACGTCCTGACTTTC. The variable domain in full, with the rest retrieved from reference TRBV28 and TRBJ2-6, is DVKVTQSSRYLVKRTGEKVFLECVQDMDHENMFWYRQDPGLGLRLIYFSYDVKMKEKGDIPEGYSVSREKKERFSLILESASTNQTSMYLCASRGQGRFGANVLTFGAGSRLTVL.

There are many counts of this clonotype. The chain uses TRBV7-2 and TRBJ2-3; weak D call: TRBD2 (6 bases). The CDR3 length is 14 residues. The ends were cut back, 2 bases at V and 4 bases at J, with 10 bases in the middle. Looked up from germline, CDR1 is SGHTA and CDR2 is FQGNSA. The CDR3 DNA is TGTGCCAGCAGCTTATGGCCTAGCGCAGATACGCAGTATTTT. Translation gives CASSLWPSADTQYF.

V gene TRBV12-3 or TRBV12-4 combines with J gene TRBJ1-1; maybe TRBD1 (5 bases). The CDR3 spans 12 residues. V gave up 6 bases and J gave up 5 bases, with 10 bases separating them. The CDR3 is CASRRGETEAFF. CDR3 bases: TGTGCCAGCAGGCGAGGGGAAACTGAAGCTTTCTTT.

This chain joins TRBV7-9 and TRBJ1-5; D ambiguous. The germline gives CDR1 SEHNR, CDR2 FQNEAQ (reference sequence). The CDR3 length is 14 residues. V was cut by 5 bases and J by 5 bases, with 13 bases left in between. In DNA, the CDR3 is TGTGCCAGCAGCCCCTCGGACGGTGATCAGCCCCAGCATTTT. Amino acid sequence: CASSPSDGDQPQHF.

The sample holds a few counts of this clonotype. The rearrangement uses TRBV4-1 and TRBJ2-5; D may be TRBD2 (5 bases). The CDR3 is 14 amino acids. V lost 0 bases, J lost 7 bases, and 12 bases lay in between. The germline CDR1 and CDR2 sequences are MGHRA and YSYEKL. CDR3: CASSQDEGSRTQYF. DNA of the CDR3: TGCGCCAGCAGCCAAGATGAGGGTTCCCGGACCCAGTACTTC.

This clonotype was seen ten or more times. The chain combines TRBV5-6 with TRBJ2-3, with D perhaps TRBD1 or TRBD2 (5 bases each). V shed 3 bases and J shed 0 bases, with 5 bases lying between them. This CDR3 spans 13 amino acids. From germline, CDR1 is SGHDT and CDR2 YYEEEE. CDR3 bases: TGTGCCAGCAGCTGGGGGAGCACAGATACGCAGTATTTT. Residues: CASSWGSTDTQYF.

The CDR3 sequence is CASSLGQVLDRGRPDTQYF. The CDR3 DNA follows: TGTGCCAGCAGCTTGGGCCAGGTGTTGGACAGGGGGCGTCCAGATACGCAGTATTTT. The chain uses TRBV5-6 and TRBJ2-3, with 11 nucleotides matching TRBD1. CDR1 and CDR2 from the germline V gene are SGHDT and YYEEEE. This CDR3 has 19 residues. J lost 4 bases, V lost 0 bases, and 13 bases had no gene match.